Sequencing of this T cell receptor (beta chain) was carried out in a study of response to subunit inactivated influenza vaccine (dated by TCRdb to 2017 to 2018). About the full investigation: The study used deep quantitative T cell receptor repertoire profiling to track responses to a trivalent subunit inactivated influenza vaccine.

Overall study outcomes, separate from this receptor: It was suggested by the authors that each seasonal influenza vaccination may recruit only a limited number of new T cells.

Sample time point, as interpreted from the label and publication: approximately 45 days after influenza vaccine administration. This clonotype was counted between two and nine times. Its cognate antigen has yet to be identified. Per-base quality was not reported, and no clone a single base away is much larger than it. Cut back by 4 bases and 3 bases, the V and J ends lie 1 base apart. Taken from the germline V gene, the CDR1 and CDR2 loops are KGHDR and SFDVKD. From cysteine to phenylalanine, the CDR3 is 11 amino acids long. Only CDR3 DNA remains: 33 bases, in frame from the first base. Library generation was performed with RT-PCR. Sequencing used an Illumina HiSeq 2500. The public reads were reanalyzed by TCRdb: fastp trimming at Q25, MiXCR alignment, in-frame beta chains only. Under each unique CDR3 protein, matching rows form one entry showing the most common genes and DNA. The sample records some 160,000 distinct CDR3 sequences, around 9.9% of which are singletons. The ten largest account for about an eighth of the sample.

This material consisted of non-naive T cells sorted from PBMCs, taken roughly 46 days after vaccination. According to the study, the label for this sample's cell subset or site signals: memory T cell fraction. The sequence joins TRBV24-1 to TRBJ2-3; there is no confident call for the D gene. This TCR was sampled from a man aged 50 to 59 who received an inactivated influenza vaccine. Donor details come from another sample of the same person, matched by shared clones. The nucleotide sequence reads as follows: TGTGCCACCAGTGAAACAGATACGCAGTATTTT. Translated, this is CATSETDTQYF.